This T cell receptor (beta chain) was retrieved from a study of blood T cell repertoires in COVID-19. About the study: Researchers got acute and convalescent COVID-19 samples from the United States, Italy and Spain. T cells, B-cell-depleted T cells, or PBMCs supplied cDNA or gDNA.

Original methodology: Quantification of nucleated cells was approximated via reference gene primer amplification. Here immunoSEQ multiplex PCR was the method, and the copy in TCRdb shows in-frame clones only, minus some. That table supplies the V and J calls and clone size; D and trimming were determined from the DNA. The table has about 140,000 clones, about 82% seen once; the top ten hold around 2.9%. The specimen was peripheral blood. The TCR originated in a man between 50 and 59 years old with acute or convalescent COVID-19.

The chain's CDR3 is CASSQVLVSGQPQHF. CDR3 in DNA: TGCGCCAGCAGCCAAGTCCTGGTCTCGGGTCAGCCCCAGCATTTT. The chain employs TRBV4-1 and TRBJ1-5; the D is unclear. V was trimmed by 1 base and J by 6 bases, leaving 13 bases between them. The CDR3 runs 15 residues. CDR1 and CDR2 (germline): MGHRA, YSYEKL.